The 19 T cell receptor beta chains in this list originate from one sample, sequenced in a study of PD-L1 blockade in urothelial cancer. TCRdb's table, derived via immunoSEQ multiplex PCR, lists solely in-frame clones and lacks some. This sample has 40,000 to 45,000 clones, with more than 75% found just once. Material: PBMCs, obtained around atezolizumab (anti-PD-L1) treatment. Every receptor here comes from a man in his 70s with urothelial cancer.

This chain connects TRBV9 to TRBJ1-3; 8 bases match TRBD1. Germline assignment: CDR1 SGDLS and CDR2 YYNGEE. J gave up 0 bases and V 4 bases, and 9 bases lay outside the gene matches. The CDR3 runs to 17 residues. The CDR3 loop reads CASSSQLTGGSGNTIYF. In DNA, the CDR3 is TGTGCCAGCAGCTCCCAGCTCACAGGGGGCTCTGGAAACACCATATATTTT.

The chain is built from TRBV18 and TRBJ2-1; 12 nucleotides line up with TRBD2. The ends lost 7 bases at V and 13 bases at J; junction bases unmatched: 8. Per germline, CDR1 KGHSH and CDR2 LQKENI. The CDR3 runs to 13 residues. CDR3 bases: TGTGCCAGCTATGGACTAGCGGGGCTGGGTCAGTTCTTC. Encoded protein: CASYGLAGLGQFF.

This chain uses TRBV7-7 with TRBJ1-2; TRBD1 might be the D (6 bases). The CDR3 has 13 amino acids. Trimming removed 4 bases at V and 6 bases at J, with 12 bases between. Germline V gives CDR1 SSHAT, CDR2 FNYEAQ (reference sequence). The CDR3 DNA sequence: TGTGCCAGCAGCTGGCAGGGGCCGCATGGCTACACCTTC. Protein product: CASSWQGPHGYTF.

The chain is built from TRBV28 and TRBJ1-2, with 9 bases that match TRBD1. The CDR3 has 14 amino acids. V trimming: 3 bases; J trimming: 2 bases; junction bases outside the gene matches: 1. Germline CDR1 reads MDHEN; CDR2 reads SYDVKM. CDR3 loop: CASSFGQGNYGYTF. CDR3 bases: TGTGCCAGCAGTTTCGGACAGGGGAACTATGGCTACACCTTC.

This clone was seen a single time. The J gene is TRBJ2-7, the V gene TRBV2; 9 bases line up with TRBD1. Germline V gene data show CDR1 as SNHLY and CDR2 as FYNNEI. This CDR3 contains 14 residues. The junction had 11 bases not matched to a gene; V was cut back by 10 bases and J by 4 bases. The DNA of the CDR3 is TGTGCCACCCAGGGGCTGACAGGGGGATACGAGCAGTACTTC. Protein product: CATQGLTGGYEQYF.

The chain couples TRBV11-2 to TRBJ2-1; D is perhaps TRBD2 (6 bases). V was trimmed by 1 base and J by 3 bases, leaving 10 bases between them. The CDR3 contains 15 residues. Looked up from germline, CDR1 is SGHAT and CDR2 is FQNNGV. The CDR3 reads CASSLGRGVYNEQFF. The CDR3 DNA reads as TGTGCCAGCAGCTTAGGGCGGGGAGTCTACAATGAGCAGTTCTTC.

This clone was seen a handful of times. This sequence joins TRBV29-1 and TRBJ1-1; D unclear. The germline V gene encodes CDR1 SQVTM and CDR2 ANQGSEA. Trimming cost V 1 base and J 1 base, with 10 bases left between them. The CDR3 loop spans 14 amino acids. DNA for the CDR3: TGCAGCGTTGAAGGTCAGGCAACGAACACTGAAGCTTTCTTT. Amino acid sequence: CSVEGQATNTEAFF.

The chain couples TRBV27 to TRBJ1-1; D unclear. The CDR3 contains 14 residues. The germline gives CDR1 MNHEY, CDR2 SMNVEV (reference sequence). Trimming took off 5 bases at V and 5 bases at J, with 15 bases between the two ends. The CDR3, as DNA: TGTGCCAGCAGTACCTACTTGGGAGGGACTGAAGCTTTCTTT. Its protein is CASSTYLGGTEAFF.

J is TRBJ1-6 and V is TRBV9; 8 bases are a match to TRBD1. The CDR3 spans 15 residues. V lost 4 bases and J lost 8; bases outside the gene matches: 8. CDR1 and CDR2 from the germline V gene are SGDLS and YYNGEE. CDR3 loop: CASSTPGGAYSPLHF. In DNA form, the CDR3 reads TGTGCCAGCAGCACTCCAGGGGGCGCGTATTCACCCCTCCACTTT.

The rearrangement links TRBV6-5 to TRBJ1-1; the D is unclear. Trimming pared 6 bases from V and 3 bases from J, leaving 11 bases between. The CDR3 is made up of 13 amino acids. From germline, CDR1 is MNHEY and CDR2 SVGAGI. The CDR3: CASRLRRDTEAFF. The CDR3 DNA sequence: TGTGCCAGCAGGCTCCGGCGGGACACTGAAGCTTTCTTT.

The V gene is TRBV7-9, the J gene TRBJ2-1, with D tentatively TRBD2 (5 bases). The CDR3 length is 15 residues. The V gene's germline CDR1 is SEHNR and CDR2 FQNEAQ (reference sequence). V dropped 1 base and J dropped 5 bases, with 12 bases sitting between them. CDR3 bases: TGTGCCAGCAGCTTAGAAGGACTGAAGCACAATGAGCAGTTCTTC. Protein sequence: CASSLEGLKHNEQFF. Based on the CDR3 plus reference TRBV7-9 and TRBJ2-1, the full variable domain is DTGVSQNPRHKITKRGQNVTFRCDPISEHNRLYWYRQTLGQGPEFLTYFQNEAQLEKSRLLSDRFSAERPKGSFSTLEIQRTEQGDSAMYLCASSLEGLKHNEQFFGPGTRLTVL.

The J gene is TRBJ2-1, the V gene TRBV7-3; 9 bases are a match to TRBD1. Germline V CDR1 and CDR2: SGHTA, FQGTGA. The CDR3 has 14 residues. Losses at the gene ends were 5 bases for V and 12 bases for J; bases not matched to a gene: 11. CDR3 region: CASSLMDRGGLQFF. Written as DNA, the CDR3 is TGTGCCAGCAGCCTGATGGACAGGGGAGGTTTGCAGTTCTTC.

The chain is built from TRBV5-1 and TRBJ2-5, with TRBD1 matching 12 bases. The CDR3 is made up of 17 amino acids. CDR1 and CDR2 from the germline V gene are SGHRS and YFSETQ. The junction had 11 bases not matched to a gene; V was cut back by 4 bases and J by 4 bases. CDR3 bases: TGCGCCAGCAGCCTGGGACAGGGGGCTGGTTCCCCAGAGACCCAGTACTTC. Protein: CASSLGQGAGSPETQYF.

The chain recombines TRBV7-2 with TRBJ2-3; TRBD2 matches at 10 bases. V trimming: 6 bases; J trimming: 6 bases; junction bases outside the gene matches: 6. CDR3 length: 14 residues. The germline V gene encodes CDR1 SGHTA and CDR2 FQGNSA. CDR3 protein: CASSLSGGADTQYF. The CDR3 DNA reads as TGTGCCAGCAGTTTAAGCGGGGGGGCGGATACGCAGTATTTT. The full variable domain, completed using reference TRBV7-2 and TRBJ2-3, is GAGVSQSPSNKVTEKGKDVELRCDPISGHTALYWYRQSLGQGLEFLIYFQGNSAPDKSGLPSDRFSAERTGGSVSTLTIQRTQQEDSAVYLCASSLSGGADTQYFGPGTRLTVL.

The CDR3 protein is CASTASGAREQYF. The DNA of the CDR3 is TGTGCCAGTACCGCTAGCGGGGCCCGGGAGCAGTACTTC. The chain uses TRBV19 and TRBJ2-7; 9 nucleotides match TRBD2. V lost 7 bases to trimming and J lost 7 bases; unmatched junction nucleotides: 8. CDR1 LNHDA and CDR2 SQIVND come from the germline V gene (reference sequence). This CDR3 is built from 13 residues.

J is TRBJ2-2 and V is TRBV19, with a tentative D call TRBD2 (6 bases). Per germline, CDR1 LNHDA and CDR2 SQIVND (reference sequence). The V and J ends lost 9 bases and 2 bases respectively, with 13 bases between them. The CDR3 length is 14 residues. DNA for the CDR3: TGTGCCAGCGCCGGGACTTTCAACACCGGGGAGCTGTTTTTT. This sequence encodes CASAGTFNTGELFF.

The chain is built from TRBV28 and TRBJ1-2, with 9 bases identical to TRBD1. CDR1 MDHEN and CDR2 SYDVKM come from the germline V gene. CDR3 length: 15 amino acids. The J segment lost 2 bases and the V segment lost 5 bases, leaving 6 bases of the junction unmatched. The CDR3 reads CASSTTGGLNYGYTF. Written as DNA, the CDR3 is TGTGCCAGCAGTACAACAGGGGGCTTGAACTATGGCTACACCTTC.

The V call is TRBV2, the J call TRBJ1-1; possibly TRBD1 for D (6 bases). The V end lost 7 bases, the J end lost 2 bases, and 17 bases lay between the germline ends. The CDR3 contains 15 residues. Germline values: CDR1 SNHLY, CDR2 FYNNEI. The CDR3 nucleotides are TGTGCCAGCATTAAGGCAGGGGTGAGAAACACTGAAGCTTTCTTT. Translating gives CASIKAGVRNTEAFF. The variable domain in full, completed from reference TRBV2 and TRBJ1-1, reads EPEVTQTPSHQVTQMGQEVILRCVPISNHLYFYWYRQILGQKVEFLVSFYNNEISEKSEIFDDQFSVERPDGSNFTLKIRSTKLEDSAMYFCASIKAGVRNTEAFFGQGTRLTVV.

The chain links TRBV6-1 to TRBJ2-7; 7 nucleotides match TRBD1. CDR3 length equals 12 residues. CDR1 and CDR2 from the germline V gene are MNHNS and SASEGT. V shed 7 bases and J 2 bases; nucleotides not matched to a gene: 2. CDR3 residues: CASNRGPYEQYF. CDR3 DNA: TGTGCCAGCAATAGGGGGCCCTACGAGCAGTACTTC.